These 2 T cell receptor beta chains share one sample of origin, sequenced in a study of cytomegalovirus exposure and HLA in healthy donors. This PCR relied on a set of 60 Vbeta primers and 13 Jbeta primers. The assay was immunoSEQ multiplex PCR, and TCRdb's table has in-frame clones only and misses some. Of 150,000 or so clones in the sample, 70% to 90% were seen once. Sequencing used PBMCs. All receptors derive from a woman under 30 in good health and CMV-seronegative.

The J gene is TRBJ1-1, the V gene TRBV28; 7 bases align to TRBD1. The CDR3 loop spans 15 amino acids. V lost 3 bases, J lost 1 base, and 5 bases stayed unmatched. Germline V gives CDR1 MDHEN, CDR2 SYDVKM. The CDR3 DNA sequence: TGTGCCAGCAGTTTGGGGACAGTTGGGAACACTGAAGCTTTCTTT. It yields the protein CASSLGTVGNTEAFF.

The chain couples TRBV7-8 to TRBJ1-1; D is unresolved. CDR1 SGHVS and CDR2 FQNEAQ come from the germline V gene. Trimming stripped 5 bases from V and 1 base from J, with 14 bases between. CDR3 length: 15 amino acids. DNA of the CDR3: TGTGCCAGCAGCACTAGCCCAGGCAAGAACACTGAAGCTTTCTTT. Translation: CASSTSPGKNTEAFF.